This TCR beta chain was recorded in a study of CD8+CD57+ T cells in acquired aplastic anemia. The study, taken as a whole, reports: Common to patients and controls were around 30 CD8+ CDR3 sequences.

Per germline, CDR1 SGHKS and CDR2 YYEKEE (reference sequence). The CDR3 covers 14 residues. With 7 bases removed from V and 0 bases from J, the gap between germline ends came to 11 bases. This clonotype was detected ten times or more. Its antigen remains unidentified. TCR beta VDJ and CDR3 were profiled, and genomic DNA was the template. TCRdb fed the reads into MiXCR, producing one record per CDR3 protein. The sample has roughly 300,000 distinct CDR3 sequences; roughly 50% are singletons. The V and J genes are TRBV5-5 and TRBJ2-1; tentatively, D is TRBD2 (5 bases). The TCR was taken from a human donor with severe aplastic anemia or a healthy control (not recorded which). Sequenced input: sorted CD4+, CD8+, or CD8+CD57+ T cells (not recorded which) from PBMCs. The CDR3 spells CASLGLSSYNEQFF. The DNA of the CDR3 is TGTGCCAGCCTCGGACTCAGCTCCTACAATGAGCAGTTCTTC.